These 3 T cell receptor beta chains came from one sample sequenced in a study of a mutant IDH1 vaccine in newly diagnosed glioma. Time point denoted: week 47, end of study. Vaccinated patients received 300 ug of mutant IDH1 20-mer peptide per dose, with topical imiquimod. Sequenced by immunoSEQ multiplex PCR; TCRdb stores in-frame clones only, minus some. Here the sample spans some 30,000 clones, around 82% being singletons. For these TCRs, the target antigens are not known. The sample here was PBMCs, taken from a glioma patient whose treatment included an IDH1 peptide vaccine. The receptors derive from a young man with glioma.

This chain connects TRBV6-1 to TRBJ2-7, with D perhaps TRBD1 or TRBD2 (5 bases each). Germline-derived CDR1 and CDR2 are MNHNS and SASEGT. The germline V and J ends were trimmed by 1 base and 0 bases, with 10 bases remaining between them. CDR3 length: 15 residues. The CDR3 DNA is TGTGCCAGCAGTGAAGACGGGGCGAGCTCCTACGAGCAGTACTTC. Its protein is CASSEDGASSYEQYF.

The rearrangement joins TRBV27 to TRBJ2-7; the D is unclear. Trimming left V 7 bases short and J 5 bases short, with 3 bases between. CDR3 length: 9 residues. Per the germline V gene, CDR1 is MNHEY and CDR2 is SMNVEV (reference sequence). CDR3 amino acids: CASIHEQYF. CDR3 nucleotides: TGTGCCAGCATCCACGAGCAGTACTTC.

CDR3 amino acids: CASSVDSAPYGYTF. The CDR3 region has the DNA TGTGCCAGTAGTGTGGACAGCGCTCCCTATGGCTACACCTTC. This chain joins TRBV19 and TRBJ1-2; D is perhaps TRBD1 (6 bases). Between the trimmed V and J ends, which lost 5 bases and 4 bases, there was a span of 14 bases. This CDR3 contains 14 residues. The germline gives CDR1 LNHDA, CDR2 SQIVND (reference sequence).